The T cell receptor (beta chain) described here comes from a study of breast tumors, draining lymph nodes, adjacent tissues. TCRdb ran MiXCR on the multiplex PCR reads and lists one entry per CDR3 protein. The data hold approximately 120,000 distinct CDR3 sequences, with 21% observed a single time. Study-level points and caveats: That most tumor T cells come from lymph nodes remained unproven.

Comments on this clonotype: Its antigen is unknown.

The lymph nodes were axillary draining lymph nodes from breast cancer patients. Germline CDR1 reads SGHRS; CDR2 reads YFSETQ. Losses at the gene ends were 4 bases for V and 1 base for J; bases not matched to a gene: 9. The CDR3 contains 16 residues. The specimen was axillary lymph node tissue. The rearrangement links TRBV5-1 to TRBJ1-1, with 8 nucleotides matching TRBD1. This TCR came from a female donor with breast cancer. Some clones in this sample may be carry-over from other donors' samples. In nucleotides, the CDR3 is TGCGCCAGCAGCAAGGGACAGGTGTGGAAGAACACTGAAGCTTTCTTT. It yields the protein CASSKGQVWKNTEAFF.